These 3 T cell receptor beta chains came from one sample sequenced in a study of T cell responses to AZD1222 COVID-19 vaccine. Clones were read by immunoSEQ multiplex PCR, and TCRdb kept only the in-frame ones, dropping some. This table has 90,000 or so clones, 75% to 90% appearing once. Sequencing used peripheral blood, obtained on day 0 of AZD1222 vaccination. The receptors come from an adult in good health.

This sequence joins TRBV5-4 and TRBJ2-5; 8 bases line up with TRBD2. With 3 bases clipped from V and 3 bases from J, the junction kept 7 bases outside the gene matches. The CDR3 covers 15 residues. Germline V gene sequence: CDR1 SGHNT, CDR2 YYREEE (reference sequence). CDR3 bases: TGTGCCAGCAGCTGGCTCGGGACTAGTGAAGAGACCCAGTACTTC. It yields the protein CASSWLGTSEETQYF.

With regard to this clone: The sample has other DNA sequences that encode this CDR3 too. V and J are TRBV11-3 and TRBJ1-5; D perhaps matches TRBD1 (6 bases). The CDR3 extends over 17 amino acids. Trimming stripped 3 bases from V and 5 bases from J, with 20 bases between. Germline V gene data show CDR1 as SGHNT and CDR2 as YENEEA. The CDR3 nucleotides read TGTGCCAGCAGCTTTCGAGGGGGGGGGCGGGGCGATCAGCCCCAGCATTTT. Translation: CASSFRGGGRGDQPQHF. The variable domain in full, completed from reference TRBV11-3 and TRBJ1-5, reads EAGVVQSPRYKIIEKKQPVAFWCNPISGHNTLYWYLQNLGQGPELLIRYENEEAVDDSQLPKDRFSAERLKGVDSTLKIQPAELGDSAVYLCASSFRGGGRGDQPQHFGDGTRLSIL.

CDR3 nucleotides: TGCGCCAGCAGCTCAGGGACAGGGGGTGATGGCTACACCTTC. It codes for CASSSGTGGDGYTF. V and J are TRBV5-1 and TRBJ1-2; 11 bases agree with TRBD1. Looked up from germline, CDR1 is SGHRS and CDR2 is YFSETQ. This CDR3 has 14 amino acids. V gave up 3 bases and J gave up 6 bases; unmatched junction bases: 4.